The rows below give T cell receptor beta chains drawn from one sample of a study of blood T cell repertoires in COVID-19. Repertoires were generated with immunoSEQ multiplex PCR, while TCRdb's copy carries only in-frame clones and drops some. The data show 350,000 to 500,000 clones, over 75% seen once. Sequenced material: PBMCs or T cells enriched from blood (not recorded which). These TCRs come from a woman aged 18 to 35 who had been exposed to COVID-19. CDR3s include the opening cysteine and the closing phenylalanine or tryptophan. The order of the fields is D gene, V gene, J gene, clone size, CDR3 protein, CDR3 DNA. D genes are given only for firm matches. Not every row has a clone size; where given, it reads once, few, many or a size class.

>TRBD2|TRBV9|TRBJ2-1|NA
CASSARTSFNEQFF
TGTGCCAGCAGCGCGCGGACTAGCTTCAATGAGCAGTTCTTC
>NA|TRBV7-9|TRBJ1-2|NA
CASSFKQEWDYTF
TGTGCCAGCAGCTTCAAACAGGAGTGGGACTACACCTTC
>NA|TRBV7-2|TRBJ1-2|NA
CASSLNKGYTF
TGTGCCAGCAGCCTAAATAAGGGCTACACCTTC
>NA|TRBV4-1|TRBJ2-7|NA
CASSRDTTYEQYF
TGCGCCAGCAGCCGGGACACCACCTACGAGCAGTACTTC
>TRBD1|TRBV28|TRBJ2-7|NA
CASTSLRQGPEQYF
TGTGCCAGCACCTCGTTGCGACAGGGCCCCGAGCAGTACTTC
>NA|TRBV30|TRBJ1-3|NA
CAWSVGTGRGNTIYF
TGTGCCTGGAGTGTAGGAACAGGCAGGGGAAACACCATATATTTT
>NA|TRBV5-1|TRBJ2-2|NA
CASSFRLESAGELFF
TGCGCCAGCAGCTTCCGACTAGAATCGGCCGGGGAGCTGTTTTTT
>NA|TRBV27|TRBJ2-7|NA
CASSYRSSYEQYF
TGTGCCAGCAGTTATAGGAGCTCCTACGAGCAGTACTTC
>NA|TRBV19|TRBJ1-6|NA
CASQGNSPLHF
TGTGCCAGCCAGGGGAATTCACCCCTCCACTTT
>NA|TRBV6-5|TRBJ1-3|few
CASATVSGNTIYF
TGTGCCAGCGCGACAGTATCAGGAAACACCATATATTTT
>NA|TRBV12-3/TRBV12-4|TRBJ1-1|NA
CASSLGQAREAFF
TGTGCCAGCAGTTTGGGCCAGGCGCGTGAAGCTTTCTTT
>TRBD1|TRBV5-4|TRBJ2-3|NA
CASSRMGQPGTDTQYF
TGTGCCAGCAGCCGCATGGGACAGCCTGGCACAGATACGCAGTATTTT
>NA|TRBV3-1/TRBV3-2|TRBJ1-1|few
CASSRTTVTTEAFF
TGTGCCAGCAGCCGAACAACAGTTACCACTGAAGCTTTCTTT
>NA|TRBV11-2|TRBJ2-7|NA
CASSSPGWVEQYF
TGTGCCAGCAGCTCACCCGGGTGGGTCGAGCAGTACTTC
>TRBD1|TRBV7-9|TRBJ2-1|NA
CASSAVPGQGRNEQFF
TGTGCCAGCAGCGCAGTTCCGGGACAGGGGCGCAATGAGCAGTTCTTC
>NA|TRBV10-3|TRBJ1-2|NA
CAIGEGHLNYGYTF
TGTGCCATCGGGGAGGGGCACCTTAACTATGGCTACACCTTC
>TRBD1|TRBV6-5|TRBJ1-5|NA
CVSRTGTGAYQPQHF
TGTGTCAGCAGAACCGGGACAGGGGCTTATCAGCCCCAGCATTTT
>TRBD1|TRBV13|TRBJ1-5|NA
CASSFLDRGIYSNQPQHF
TGTGCCAGCAGCTTTTTGGACAGGGGGATCTATAGCAATCAGCCCCAGCATTTT
>TRBD2|TRBV3-1/TRBV3-2|TRBJ2-3|NA
CASSAAGVGTDTQYF
TGTGCCAGCAGCGCAGCGGGGGTGGGGACAGATACGCAGTATTTT
>NA|TRBV23-1|TRBJ2-5|NA
CASSQFSGHAETQYF
TGCGCCAGCAGTCAATTTTCAGGCCACGCAGAGACCCAGTACTTC
>NA|TRBV5-4|TRBJ1-6|NA
CASSLTRNSPLHF
TGTGCCAGCAGCCTGACGAGGAATTCACCCCTCCACTTT
>NA|TRBV3-1/TRBV3-2|TRBJ1-5|NA
CASSQDAGHNQPQHF
TGTGCCAGCAGCCAAGATGCAGGCCACAATCAGCCCCAGCATTTT
>TRBD1|TRBV6-5|TRBJ2-7|once
CAREKDRGSYEQYF
TGTGCCCGGGAGAAGGACAGGGGTTCCTACGAGCAGTACTTC
>NA|TRBV4-1|TRBJ2-1|NA
CASRPLLEVSYNEQFF
TGCGCCAGCAGACCTCTTCTAGAGGTCTCCTACAATGAGCAGTTCTTC
>NA|TRBV12-3/TRBV12-4|TRBJ1-1|once
CASSFQGSDEAFF
TGTGCCAGCAGTTTTCAGGGGAGTGATGAAGCTTTCTTT
>TRBD1|TRBV28|TRBJ1-2|NA
CASRGQGTDGYTF
TGTGCCAGCAGGGGACAGGGAACCGATGGCTACACCTTC
>NA|TRBV5-4|TRBJ2-1|NA
CASSYPTSLLFF
TGTGCCAGCAGCTACCCCACTAGTTTACTGTTCTTC
>TRBD1|TRBV7-3|TRBJ1-1|NA
CASSALTGARRTEAFF
TGTGCCAGCAGCGCCTTGACAGGGGCCCGAAGGACTGAAGCTTTCTTT
>NA|TRBV11-3|TRBJ1-6|NA
CASSLGEANSYNSPLHF
TGTGCCAGCAGCTTAGGGGAGGCGAACTCCTATAATTCACCCCTCCACTTT
>NA|TRBV19|TRBJ2-5|NA
CASSIGNRVSETQYF
TGTGCCAGTAGTATAGGGAACAGGGTCTCGGAGACCCAGTACTTC
>TRBD1|TRBV7-9|TRBJ1-2|NA
CASSGTGANYGYTF
TGTGCCAGCAGTGGGACAGGGGCTAACTATGGCTACACCTTC
>NA|TRBV29-1|TRBJ2-1|NA
CSVGRANEQFF
TGCAGCGTTGGCAGGGCGAATGAGCAGTTCTTC
>TRBD1|TRBV2|TRBJ2-7|NA
CASSPGQGAQQYF
TGTGCCAGCAGTCCGGGACAGGGGGCTCAGCAGTACTTC
>NA|TRBV21-1|TRBJ1-1|NA
CASSNLSRGGGSTEAFF
TGTGCCAGCAGCAACCTGTCCCGTGGGGGGGGGAGCACTGAAGCTTTCTTT
>NA|TRBV28|TRBJ1-5|NA
CASTPGEEDQPQHF
TGTGCCAGCACCCCAGGGGAAGAGGATCAGCCCCAGCATTTT
>TRBD2|TRBV4-3|TRBJ2-7|NA
CASSWTSGDEQYF
TGCGCCAGCAGCTGGACTAGCGGGGACGAGCAGTACTTC
>NA|TRBV10-3|TRBJ2-7|NA
CAISSNYEQYF
TGTGCCATCAGTTCTAACTACGAGCAGTACTTC
>TRBD1|TRBV3-1/TRBV3-2|TRBJ2-5|NA
CASSLGGATQETQYF
TGTGCCAGCAGCTTAGGGGGCGCGACCCAAGAGACCCAGTACTTC
>NA|TRBV7-2|TRBJ2-4|NA
CASSSSSGEWAKNIQYF
TGTGCCAGCAGCTCCAGTTCAGGGGAATGGGCCAAAAACATTCAGTACTTC
>NA|TRBV14|TRBJ1-4|few
CASSQAGSYGREKLFF
TGTGCCAGCAGCCAAGCTGGGTCGTATGGGAGGGAAAAACTGTTTTTT
>NA|TRBV27|TRBJ1-1|few
CASSRVMNTEAFF
TGTGCCAGCAGCCGCGTAATGAACACTGAAGCTTTCTTT
>NA|TRBV6-2/TRBV6-3|TRBJ2-1|NA
CASSYSPGREQFF
TGTGCCAGCAGTTACTCCCCGGGGAGAGAGCAGTTCTTC
>TRBD2|TRBV10-3|TRBJ2-1|few
CAIRDLAGDTYNEQFF
TGTGCCATCAGGGACCTAGCGGGAGATACCTACAATGAGCAGTTCTTC
>NA|TRBV28|TRBJ2-1|NA
CASTGGTSYNEQFF
TGTGCCAGCACCGGCGGGACCTCCTACAATGAGCAGTTCTTC
>NA|TRBV4-1|TRBJ2-1|NA
CASRGVDEQFF
TGCGCCAGCAGAGGGGTAGATGAGCAGTTCTTC
>NA|TRBV12-3/TRBV12-4|TRBJ2-3|NA
CASTGAFTQYF
TGTGCCAGCACCGGAGCATTTACGCAGTATTTT
>NA|TRBV21-1|TRBJ2-3|NA
CASSHNQGQNRTNPSPTDTQYF
TGTGCCAGCAGCCATAATCAGGGACAGAATAGGACTAACCCGAGTCCCACAGATACGCAGTATTTT
>NA|TRBV28|TRBJ2-7|NA
CASSPDSYEQYF
TGTGCCAGCAGCCCCGACAGTTACGAGCAGTACTTC
>TRBD2|TRBV6-4|TRBJ2-7|NA
CASSAWTSGAYEQYF
TGTGCCAGCAGTGCCTGGACTAGCGGGGCCTACGAGCAGTACTTC
>NA|TRBV7-8|TRBJ1-1|NA
CASSLAGVNTEAFF
TGTGCCAGCAGCTTAGCAGGAGTGAACACTGAAGCTTTCTTT
>TRBD2|TRBV14|TRBJ2-5|NA
CASSHPRRGGARETQYF
TGTGCCAGCAGCCACCCAAGGCGCGGGGGGGCCCGTGAGACCCAGTACTTC
>NA|TRBV2|TRBJ2-1|few
CASSEDGGPNEQFF
TGTGCCAGCAGTGAGGACGGGGGGCCCAATGAGCAGTTCTTC